Below are 17 T cell receptor beta chains sequenced from a single sample in a study of blood T cell repertoires in COVID-19. TCRdb keeps only in-frame clones here, not all; method: immunoSEQ multiplex PCR. Counted here are 98,000 or so clones, 82% occurring once; the ten biggest clones make up 4% to 5.5%. The specimen sequenced was peripheral blood. The receptors shown here come from a man aged 60 to 75 with acute or convalescent COVID-19.

The genes are TRBV6-5 and TRBJ2-2; TRBD1 aligns across 9 bases. The CDR3 runs 13 residues. Germline V CDR1 and CDR2: MNHEY, SVGAGI. Losses at the gene ends were 6 bases for V and 8 bases for J; bases not matched to a gene: 4. The CDR3 spells CASSWDRVGELFF. CDR3 nucleotide sequence: TGTGCCAGCAGCTGGGACAGGGTAGGGGAGCTGTTTTTT.

V is TRBV19 and J is TRBJ2-5, with 10 bases fitting TRBD2. The CDR3 is 15 residues long. Germline V gene lookup returns CDR1 LNHDA and CDR2 SQIVND (reference sequence). Unmatched junction bases numbered 9, after V lost 6 bases and J lost 5 bases. The CDR3 here is CASRSGGAMGETQYF. DNA for the CDR3: TGTGCCAGTAGGAGCGGGGGGGCAATGGGTGAGACCCAGTACTTC.

This rearrangement joins TRBV19 to TRBJ2-1; TRBD2 matches at 7 bases. With 3 bases clipped from V and 5 bases from J, the junction kept 4 bases outside the gene matches. This CDR3 is built from 14 residues. The germline V gene has CDR1 LNHDA and CDR2 SQIVND (reference sequence). The CDR3 DNA is TGTGCCAGTAGTATTTATCTAGCGGACAATGAGCAGTTCTTC. Protein sequence: CASSIYLADNEQFF.

In its sample, this clone was seen a few times. This chain joins TRBV7-8 and TRBJ1-1; 7 positions agree with TRBD1. The V segment lost 3 bases and the J segment 8 bases; nucleotides outside the gene matches: 3. Per the germline V gene, CDR1 is SGHVS and CDR2 is FQNEAQ. The CDR3 is 12 amino acids. CDR3 loop: CASSFPQGEAFF. In DNA form, the CDR3 reads TGTGCCAGCAGCTTCCCACAGGGGGAAGCTTTCTTT.

This chain uses TRBV6-1 with TRBJ1-5, with D maybe TRBD1 (5 bases). Trimming left V 1 base short and J 16 bases short, with 17 bases between. This CDR3 comprises 13 residues. Germline CDR1 reads MNHNS; CDR2 reads SASEGT. The CDR3 DNA is TGTGCCAGCAGTGAAGGTATGGGGGGGACGGGACATTTT. Its translation: CASSEGMGGTGHF.

This rearrangement joins TRBV5-1 to TRBJ2-7; 10 bases match TRBD1. Losses at the gene ends were 2 bases for V and 7 bases for J; bases not matched to a gene: 18. This CDR3 comprises 18 residues. CDR1 and CDR2 (germline): SGHRS, YFSETQ. The CDR3 loop is CASSFRDRGTRTSWEQYF. As DNA, the CDR3 is TGCGCCAGCAGCTTCCGGGACAGGGGAACTAGGACCTCGTGGGAGCAGTACTTC.

The count of this clone is one. The chain employs TRBV5-6 and TRBJ2-3; 15 bases are shared with TRBD2. This CDR3 region has 18 residues. CDR1 is SGHDT, CDR2 YYEEEE, per germline. J gave up 0 bases and V 2 bases, and 4 bases lay outside the gene matches. The CDR3 sequence: CASSLGLAGGTSTDTQYF. CDR3 DNA: TGTGCCAGCAGCTTAGGACTAGCGGGGGGGACAAGCACAGATACGCAGTATTTT.

The chain employs TRBV29-1 and TRBJ1-2; TRBD1 matches at 9 bases. Trimming took 3 bases from V and 2 from J; bases not matched to a gene: 4. CDR3 length equals 14 residues. CDR1 is SQVTM, CDR2 ANQGSEA, per germline. The CDR3 spells CSVDGTGRNYGYTF. The CDR3 coding sequence is TGCAGCGTTGACGGGACAGGGCGAAACTATGGCTACACCTTC.

V usage is TRBV10-1 and J usage is TRBJ1-1, with D tentatively TRBD1 (6 bases). This CDR3 contains 13 residues. The V and J ends lost 10 bases and 0 bases respectively, with 12 bases between them. Looked up from germline, CDR1 is WNHNN and CDR2 is SYGVQD (reference sequence). The CDR3 is CATRTALNTEAFF. The CDR3 nucleotides are TGCGCCACCCGGACAGCCCTGAACACTGAAGCTTTCTTT.

The CDR3 DNA sequence: TGTGCCAGCCGCGGGGGACTCTACAATGAGCAGTTCTTC. Translated, it gives CASRGGLYNEQFF. This chain links TRBV18 with TRBJ2-1, with 7 nucleotides matching TRBD2. V trimming: 8 bases; J trimming: 3 bases; junction bases outside the gene matches: 4. The CDR3 is 13 residues long. Germline V lookup: CDR1 KGHSH, CDR2 LQKENI.

The CDR3 nucleotides are TGTGCCAGCAGCTTGTTATTGGCTAGCAGCCACATGGAGCAGTTCTTC. Its translation: CASSLLLASSHMEQFF. V usage is TRBV5-8 and J usage is TRBJ2-1, with D perhaps matching TRBD2 (5 bases). V was trimmed by 1 base and J by 10 bases, leaving 21 bases between them. Germline CDR1 and CDR2: SGHTS and YDEGEE. The CDR3 consists of 16 residues.

CDR3: CASSGQAYEQYF. The CDR3 DNA follows: TGTGCCAGCAGCGGACAGGCCTACGAGCAGTACTTC. The chain combines TRBV7-9 with TRBJ2-7; 7 nucleotides line up with TRBD1. Losses at the gene ends were 5 bases for V and 2 bases for J; bases not matched to a gene: 0. CDR1 is SEHNR and CDR2 is FQNEAQ in the germline V gene (reference sequence). This CDR3 spans 12 amino acids.

The chain recombines TRBV15 with TRBJ2-7; 9 positions match TRBD1. Germline V gene lookup returns CDR1 LNHNV and CDR2 YYDKDF (reference sequence). With 3 bases clipped from V and 2 bases from J, the junction kept 2 bases outside the gene matches. The CDR3 contains 14 residues. The CDR3 DNA reads TGTGCCACCAGCAGCAGACAGGGGGCCTACGAGCAGTACTTC. Translation: CATSSRQGAYEQYF. The whole variable domain, remainder taken from reference TRBV15 and TRBJ2-7, is DAMVIQNPRYQVTQFGKPVTLSCSQTLNHNVMYWYQQKSSQAPKLLFHYYDKDFNNEADTPDNFQSRRPNTSFCFLDIRSPGLGDTAMYLCATSSRQGAYEQYFGPGTRLTVT.

CDR3 sequence: CASSLGTGELSPQHF. Written as DNA, the CDR3 is TGTGCCAGCAGCCTAGGGACAGGGGAATTAAGCCCCCAGCATTTT. The chain links TRBV7-8 to TRBJ1-5, with 10 bases aligning to TRBD1. CDR3 length: 15 residues. With V trimmed by 5 bases and J by 10 bases, 11 bases remained unmatched. Germline-derived CDR1 and CDR2 are SGHVS and FQNEAQ.

V usage is TRBV9 and J usage is TRBJ1-6; no clear D gene. Germline assignment: CDR1 SGDLS and CDR2 YYNGEE. The CDR3 sequence is 15 residues long. V dropped 4 bases and J dropped 7 bases, with 15 bases sitting between them. The CDR3 protein is CASSLNTGGNSPLHF. CDR3 nucleotides: TGTGCCAGCAGCCTGAACACCGGAGGAAATTCACCCCTCCACTTT.

The CDR3 protein is CASSAMQGNQPQHF. CDR3 in DNA: TGTGCCAGCAGCGCAATGCAGGGGAATCAGCCCCAGCATTTT. This chain connects TRBV7-2 to TRBJ1-5; D perhaps matches TRBD1 (6 bases). V was clipped by 5 bases and J by 4 bases, with 12 bases between them. CDR1 and CDR2 from the germline V gene are SGHTA and FQGNSA. The CDR3 consists of 14 residues.

The chain is built from TRBV29-1 and TRBJ1-1, with D tentatively TRBD1 (6 bases). CDR3 length: 13 amino acids. The V gene's germline CDR1 is SQVTM and CDR2 ANQGSEA. Trimming took 6 bases from V and 4 from J, leaving 15 bases between them. CDR3: CSVKQGWGTEAFF. The DNA of the CDR3 is TGCAGCGTCAAACAGGGATGGGGCACTGAAGCTTTCTTT.